Following are 25 T cell receptor beta chains from one sample sequenced in a study of cytomegalovirus exposure and HLA in healthy donors. PCR was performed using 60 Vbeta and 13 Jbeta primers. Assay used: immunoSEQ multiplex PCR; TCRdb lists only in-frame clones, some missing. Counted here are around 150,000 clones, approximately 80% occurring once; the ten biggest clones make up 2% to 2.5%. Material: PBMCs. Every receptor here comes from a man aged 30 to 39 in good health and CMV-seronegative.

In this sample, this clone turned up once. The gene calls are TRBV5-1 and TRBJ2-1; 8 bases agree with TRBD1. CDR3 size: 16 residues. Germline CDR1 SGHRS, CDR2 YFSETQ. Losses at the gene ends were 1 base for V and 0 bases for J; bases not matched to a gene: 3. CDR3 region: CASSLQGAVSYNEQFF. For the CDR3, the DNA is TGCGCCAGCAGCTTGCAGGGGGCGGTCTCCTACAATGAGCAGTTCTTC.

The chain employs TRBV10-1 and TRBJ2-2; perhaps TRBD1 as D (5 bases). Between the trimmed V and J ends, which lost 7 bases and 1 base, there was a span of 10 bases. The germline V gene encodes CDR1 WNHNN and CDR2 SYGVQD (reference sequence). The CDR3 length is 14 residues. This CDR3 reads CASNLQENTGELFF. The CDR3 region has the DNA TGCGCCAGCAACCTACAGGAGAACACCGGGGAGCTGTTTTTT.

The J gene is TRBJ2-7, the V gene TRBV6-1; D call uncertain. Trimming took off 6 bases at V and 0 bases at J, with 9 bases between the two ends. Germline loops: CDR1 MNHNS, CDR2 SASEGT. The CDR3 runs 13 residues. CDR3 coding DNA: TGTGCCAGCAGACCAGTCCACTCCTACGAGCAGTACTTC. Translating it yields CASRPVHSYEQYF.

The chain employs TRBV7-8 and TRBJ2-3; D may be TRBD2 (6 bases). This CDR3 spans 17 amino acids. V shed 2 bases and J shed 0 bases, with 15 bases lying between them. The germline gives CDR1 SGHVS, CDR2 FQNEAQ. CDR3 in DNA: TGTGCCAGCAGCTTACCCGCTAGCGCTTCTAGCACAGATACGCAGTATTTT. Its translation: CASSLPASASSTDTQYF.

The chain employs TRBV6-5 and TRBJ2-3; 7 bases are a match to TRBD1. The CDR3 totals 16 residues. V lost 4 bases to trimming and J lost 8 bases; unmatched junction nucleotides: 15. The germline V gene encodes CDR1 MNHEY and CDR2 SVGAGI. The CDR3 DNA reads as TGTGCCAGCAGTTTCGACCGGGACAGCTCTCCGGCTACGCAGTATTTT. Protein sequence: CASSFDRDSSPATQYF.

The table lists this clone with a count of one. V usage is TRBV11-2 and J usage is TRBJ1-2; no firm D call. CDR1 is SGHAT and CDR2 is FQNNGV in the germline V gene. This CDR3 comprises 15 residues. Trimming cost V 4 bases and J 0 bases, with 12 bases left between them. The CDR3, as DNA: TGTGCCAGCAGCTCAAACAGTGGCCCTAACTATGGCTACACCTTC. It encodes CASSSNSGPNYGYTF.

The chain is built from TRBV4-2 and TRBJ1-5; the match to TRBD1 covers 7 bases. Germline V CDR1 and CDR2: LGHNA, YNFKEQ. The CDR3 is 15 residues long. With 4 bases clipped from V and 4 bases from J, the junction kept 7 bases outside the gene matches. The CDR3 loop reads CASSLLTGDNQPQHF. The CDR3 DNA follows: TGTGCCAGCAGCCTCCTCACAGGGGATAATCAGCCCCAGCATTTT.

V gene TRBV11-2 combines with J gene TRBJ2-7; D is perhaps TRBD2 (5 bases). V was pared by 3 bases and J by 3 bases, with 9 bases between. CDR1 and CDR2 (germline): SGHAT, FQNNGV. CDR3 size: 13 residues. CDR3 DNA sequence: TGTGCCAGCAGCTTTGGGGAGTACTACGAGCAGTACTTC. Its translation: CASSFGEYYEQYF.

This chain connects TRBV7-9 to TRBJ1-2; D unresolved. From germline, CDR1 is SEHNR and CDR2 FQNEAQ (reference sequence). Trimming shortened V by 3 bases and J by 0 bases, and 11 bases separated the two germline ends. The CDR3 extends over 15 amino acids. CDR3 bases: TGTGCCAGCAGCTTCGGACTGGCGGCTAACTATGGCTACACCTTC. As protein: CASSFGLAANYGYTF.

The chain recombines TRBV2 with TRBJ1-4, with a tentative D call TRBD1 (6 bases). The length of the CDR3 is 14 residues. The V gene's germline CDR1 is SNHLY and CDR2 FYNNEI. V lost 5 bases to trimming and J lost 1 base, with 8 bases between them. CDR3 coding DNA: TGTGCCAGCAGTTACAGGGTAACTAATGAAAAACTGTTTTTT. This encodes CASSYRVTNEKLFF.

The gene calls are TRBV6-1 and TRBJ1-5; 7 nucleotides align to TRBD1. The V segment lost 2 bases and the J segment 7 bases; nucleotides outside the gene matches: 8. Germline loops: CDR1 MNHNS, CDR2 SASEGT. The CDR3 sequence is 15 residues long. DNA of the CDR3: TGTGCCAGCAGTGAATCCACAGGGGTAGGACAGCCCCAGCATTTT. Its translation is CASSESTGVGQPQHF.

V is TRBV30 and J is TRBJ1-2; no clear D. Trimming stripped 4 bases from V and 2 bases from J, with 8 bases between. Germline V gives CDR1 GTSNPN, CDR2 SVGIG (reference sequence). The CDR3 runs 12 residues. The CDR3 sequence is CAWMSGNYGYTF. The CDR3, as DNA: TGTGCCTGGATGTCGGGGAACTATGGCTACACCTTC.

This rearrangement joins TRBV27 to TRBJ2-5; weak D call: TRBD2 (5 bases). The germline V and J ends were trimmed by 4 bases and 9 bases, with 15 bases remaining between them. CDR3 length equals 13 residues. Per the germline V gene, CDR1 is MNHEY and CDR2 is SMNVEV (reference sequence). The CDR3 coding sequence is TGTGCCAGCAGTTCGACATTCCGGGGAGCCCAGTACTTC. It translates to CASSSTFRGAQYF.

A few counts support this clone. The chain carries TRBV6-6 and TRBJ2-7, with a possible D match to TRBD1 (5 bases). V was clipped by 6 bases and J by 2 bases, with 11 bases between them. This CDR3 contains 13 residues. The V gene's germline CDR1 is MNHNY and CDR2 SVGAGI (reference sequence). CDR3 in DNA: TGTGCCAGCAGCAACAAGGGGACCTACGAGCAGTACTTC. Its protein is CASSNKGTYEQYF.

This clone was counted a single time. The rearrangement links TRBV4-1 to TRBJ2-1; 10 bases map to TRBD2. Germline V gene lookup returns CDR1 MGHRA and CDR2 YSYEKL. V gave up 4 bases and J gave up 12 bases; unmatched junction bases: 12. This CDR3 spans 15 amino acids. The CDR3 here is CASSPPGTSVVGQFF. As DNA, the CDR3 is TGCGCCAGCAGCCCGCCCGGGACTAGCGTGGTAGGGCAGTTCTTC.

This clone was seen a few times. This chain connects TRBV6-1 to TRBJ2-3, with 10 bases that match TRBD2. V lost 7 bases and J lost 9; bases outside the gene matches: 7. The CDR3 totals 13 residues. Germline lookup yields CDR1 MNHNS and CDR2 SASEGT. In DNA form, the CDR3 reads TGTGCCAGCAACCTAGCGGGAGTGGAGACGCAGTATTTT. It codes for CASNLAGVETQYF.

The gene calls are TRBV27 and TRBJ2-7, with 10 bases lining up with TRBD1. Per germline, CDR1 MNHEY and CDR2 SMNVEV (reference sequence). CDR3 length equals 15 residues. V lost 3 bases and J lost 0; bases outside the gene matches: 2. CDR3: CASSLTGGHSYEQYF. CDR3 DNA: TGTGCCAGCAGTTTGACAGGGGGCCACTCCTACGAGCAGTACTTC.

This chain connects TRBV30 to TRBJ2-2, with 7 bases lining up with TRBD2. V dropped 3 bases and J dropped 0; count of bases not matched to a gene: 4. This CDR3 is built from 15 residues. CDR1 GTSNPN and CDR2 SVGIG come from the germline V gene (reference sequence). Written as DNA, the CDR3 is TGTGCCTGGAGCCGGGGAGGGCCGAACACCGGGGAGCTGTTTTTT. This translates into CAWSRGGPNTGELFF. Supplemented by reference TRBV30 and TRBJ2-2, the full variable domain reads SQTIHQWPATLVQPVGSPLSLECTVEGTSNPNLYWYRQAAGRGLQLLFYSVGIGQISSEVPQNLSASRPQDRQFILSSKKLLLSDSGFYLCAWSRGGPNTGELFFGEGSRLTVL.

The rearrangement joins TRBV6-1 to TRBJ1-2, with D hard to call. Germline CDR1 reads MNHNS; CDR2 reads SASEGT. This CDR3 has 16 residues. The germline V and J ends were trimmed by 3 bases and 3 bases, with 17 bases remaining between them. The CDR3 DNA sequence: TGTGCCAGCAGTGACCTGGTTCTCTCCGGTTACTATGGCTACACCTTC. Translated: CASSDLVLSGYYGYTF.

V is TRBV10-3 and J is TRBJ2-1, with 9 positions matching TRBD1. The V segment lost 7 bases and the J segment 5 bases; nucleotides outside the gene matches: 6. The CDR3 covers 14 residues. The V gene's germline CDR1 is ENHRY and CDR2 SYGVKD. CDR3: CAITRTGDDNEQFF. CDR3 sequence (DNA): TGTGCCATCACCCGGACAGGGGACGACAATGAGCAGTTCTTC.

This chain uses TRBV28 with TRBJ1-1; weak D call: TRBD1 (5 bases). Trimming took off 5 bases at V and 7 bases at J, with 23 bases between the two ends. This CDR3 region has 16 residues. Germline loops: CDR1 MDHEN, CDR2 SYDVKM. The CDR3 reads CASSPHLIAGLIEAFF. Here the CDR3 DNA reads TGTGCCAGCAGTCCTCACCTTATAGCGGGACTTATTGAAGCTTTCTTT.

The table lists this clone with a few counts. The chain combines TRBV2 with TRBJ1-2, with a possible D match to TRBD1 (5 bases). Per the germline V gene, CDR1 is SNHLY and CDR2 is FYNNEI. The CDR3 has 13 residues. V was clipped by 5 bases and J by 8 bases, with 15 bases between them. The CDR3 DNA sequence: TGTGCCAGCAGTTCTCGCCAGGGATACGGCTACACCTTC. This sequence encodes CASSSRQGYGYTF.

The chain links TRBV5-4 to TRBJ2-1, with D unclear. The germline V and J ends were trimmed by 2 bases and 5 bases, with 8 bases remaining between them. Germline V gene lookup returns CDR1 SGHNT and CDR2 YYREEE (reference sequence). The CDR3 length is 13 residues. The CDR3 coding sequence is TGTGCCAGCAGCTTCGACTGGAACAATGAGCAGTTCTTC. Translation gives CASSFDWNNEQFF.

This clone was picked up one time. V and J are TRBV21-1 and TRBJ2-7; TRBD1 is the table's D call and was not checked against the DNA. TRBV21-1 is termed a pseudogene. The CDR3 runs 13 residues. In DNA form, the CDR3 reads TGTGCCAGTCGGGACATATGCACCTACGAGCAGTACTTC. Translation: CASRDICTYEQYF.

This chain joins TRBV4-1 and TRBJ2-4, with 8 bases that match TRBD2. Germline values: CDR1 MGHRA, CDR2 YSYEKL. The V segment lost 0 bases and the J segment 7 bases; nucleotides outside the gene matches: 5. The CDR3 sequence is 15 residues long. CDR3 region: CASSQDPASGNIQYF. DNA of the CDR3: TGCGCCAGCAGCCAAGATCCGGCTAGCGGGAACATTCAGTACTTC.